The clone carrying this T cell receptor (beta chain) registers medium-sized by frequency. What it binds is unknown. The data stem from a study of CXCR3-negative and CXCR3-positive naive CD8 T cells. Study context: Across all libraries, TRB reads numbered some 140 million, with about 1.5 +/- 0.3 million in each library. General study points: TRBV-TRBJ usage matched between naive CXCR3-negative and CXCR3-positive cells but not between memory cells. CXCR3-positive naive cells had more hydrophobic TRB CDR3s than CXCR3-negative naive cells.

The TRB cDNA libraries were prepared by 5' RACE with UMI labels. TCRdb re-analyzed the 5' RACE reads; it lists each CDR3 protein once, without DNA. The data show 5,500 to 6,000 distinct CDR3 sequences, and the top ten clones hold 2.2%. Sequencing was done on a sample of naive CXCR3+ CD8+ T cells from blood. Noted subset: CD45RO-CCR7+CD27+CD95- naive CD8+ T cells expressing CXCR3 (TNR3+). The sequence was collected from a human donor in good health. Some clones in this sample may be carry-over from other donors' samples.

CDR3 sequence reads: CASRTRRDRGKPDTQYF. The chain links TRBV12-5 to TRBJ2-3; the D gene TCRdb calls, TRBD1, cannot be checked with no DNA. The CDR3 is 17 residues long. The germline gives CDR1 LGHNT, CDR2 FRNRAP.